The 10 T cell receptor beta chains in this list originate from one sample, sequenced in a study of blood T cell repertoires in COVID-19. Produced via immunoSEQ multiplex PCR; TCRdb's table is partial and in-frame only. The sample has 120,000 to 150,000 clones; about 90% are singletons. Sequenced: peripheral blood. Every receptor here comes from a human donor in a cohort sampled during active COVID-19.

This chain joins TRBV27 and TRBJ1-4, with 8 bases matching TRBD1. Trimming cost V 8 bases and J 8 bases; bases outside gene matches: 4. From germline, CDR1 is MNHEY and CDR2 SMNVEV (reference sequence). The CDR3 is made up of 12 amino acids. CDR3 protein: CASRTGLEKLFF. The CDR3 coding sequence is TGTGCCAGCCGGACAGGGTTGGAAAAACTGTTTTTT.

The V call is TRBV4-3, the J call TRBJ2-3, with 15 bases aligning to TRBD2. Germline V gene data show CDR1 as LGHNA and CDR2 as YSLEER. V was pared by 0 bases and J by 5 bases, with 9 bases of the junction left unmatched. The CDR3 is 19 residues long. The CDR3 is CASSQDLRRTSGRVDTQYF. CDR3 bases: TGCGCCAGCAGCCAAGACCTACGGCGGACTAGCGGGAGGGTAGATACGCAGTATTTT.

The V and J genes are TRBV6-2 or TRBV6-3 and TRBJ1-2, with TRBD1 as a possible D gene (5 bases). V was pared by 4 bases and J by 14 bases, with 17 bases between. Germline V gives CDR1 MNHEY, CDR2 SVGEGT. CDR3 length: 12 residues. Here the CDR3 reads CASSWFGGASTF. CDR3 sequence (DNA): TGTGCCAGCAGTTGGTTCGGTGGGGCCAGTACCTTC.

V is TRBV7-3 and J is TRBJ2-2, with 7 bases matching TRBD1. Germline CDR1 reads SGHTA; CDR2 reads FQGTGA. The V and J ends lost 1 base and 5 bases, in that order; junction bases with no gene match: 7. This CDR3 is built from 16 residues. CDR3 in DNA: TGTGCCAGCAGCTTAATTTCGACAGGGCGGACCGGGGAGCTGTTTTTT. This gives the protein CASSLISTGRTGELFF.

The V and J genes are TRBV29-1 and TRBJ1-6, with 7 bases lining up with TRBD1. The length of the CDR3 is 12 residues. The germline gives CDR1 SQVTM, CDR2 ANQGSEA. The V segment lost 4 bases and the J segment 8 bases; nucleotides outside the gene matches: 2. CDR3 residues: CSVGQGDSPLHF. The CDR3 DNA is TGCAGCGTTGGACAGGGCGATTCACCCCTCCACTTT.

The chain combines TRBV19 with TRBJ2-5, with 8 bases lining up with TRBD2. CDR1 LNHDA and CDR2 SQIVND come from the germline V gene (reference sequence). Trimming cost V 1 base and J 2 bases; bases outside gene matches: 3. CDR3 length equals 15 residues. The CDR3 region has the DNA TGTGCCAGTAGTATAGGGTCTAGCGGGCAAGAGACCCAGTACTTC. Translation: CASSIGSSGQETQYF.

The CDR3 bases are TGTGCCAGCAGCCCGGGGCGGGAGTATATACTAGATACGCAGTATTTT. This sequence encodes CASSPGREYILDTQYF. The chain employs TRBV28 and TRBJ2-3, with 7 bases that match TRBD2. Germline values: CDR1 MDHEN, CDR2 SYDVKM. J was trimmed by 5 bases and V by 6 bases; bases with no gene match: 14. This CDR3 is built from 16 residues.

This chain links TRBV27 with TRBJ2-7; 8 positions match TRBD2. The V gene end was trimmed by 0 bases and the J gene end by 3 bases; junction bases not matched to a gene: 7. Germline loops: CDR1 MNHEY, CDR2 SMNVEV (reference sequence). The CDR3 has 16 amino acids. The CDR3 DNA is TGTGCCAGCAGTTTATCGTACCGAACTAGCGGCTACGAGCAGTACTTC. Translated: CASSLSYRTSGYEQYF.

The rearrangement joins TRBV10-2 to TRBJ1-5, with 11 bases that match TRBD1. The length of the CDR3 is 15 residues. CDR1 is WSHSY, CDR2 SAAADI, per germline. With 6 bases clipped from V and 6 bases from J, the junction kept 7 bases outside the gene matches. CDR3 residues: CASSVGQGAVQPQHF. The CDR3 DNA follows: TGCGCCAGCAGCGTTGGACAGGGGGCAGTTCAGCCCCAGCATTTT.

Notes on this clone: Other DNA sequences within the sample encode an identical CDR3. V usage is TRBV6-5 and J usage is TRBJ1-1; TRBD1 matches 9 bases. Germline CDR1 is MNHEY and CDR2 is SVGAGI. The CDR3 runs 13 residues. The V segment lost 5 bases and the J segment 5 bases; nucleotides outside the gene matches: 3. CDR3 region: CASSRDRVTEAFF. The CDR3 nucleotides read TGTGCCAGCAGTAGGGACAGGGTGACTGAAGCTTTCTTT.